Listed below are T cell receptor beta chains from one sample, sequenced in a study of cytomegalovirus exposure and HLA in healthy donors. Some clones are missing from TCRdb's copy, which holds only in-frame ones; the method was immunoSEQ multiplex PCR. The table lists around 53,000 clones. The sequenced material came from PBMCs. Source of these receptors: a male donor in good health and CMV-seropositive. CDR3s include the opening cysteine and the closing phenylalanine or tryptophan. Each record gives: J gene, D gene, V gene, CDR3 protein, CDR3 DNA. D genes are given only for firm matches.

J gene: TRBJ1-1; D gene: TRBD1; V gene: TRBV9; CDR3 protein: CASSVEGATEAFF; CDR3 DNA: TGTGCCAGCAGCGTAGAGGGGGCCACTGAAGCTTTCTTT
J gene: TRBJ2-7; D gene: TRBD2; V gene: TRBV27; CDR3 protein: CANSPYGLAGSSSYEQYF; CDR3 DNA: TGTGCCAACAGCCCCTATGGACTAGCGGGAAGTAGCTCCTACGAGCAGTACTTC
J gene: TRBJ1-2; D gene: TRBD1; V gene: TRBV27; CDR3 protein: CATSDRVDYGYTF; CDR3 DNA: TGTGCCACCTCCGACAGGGTTGACTATGGCTACACCTTC
J gene: TRBJ2-7; D gene: TRBD1; V gene: TRBV5-1; CDR3 protein: CASSSQGQGSYEQYF; CDR3 DNA: TGCGCCAGCAGCTCCCAAGGACAGGGATCCTACGAGCAGTACTTC
J gene: TRBJ2-7; D gene: TRBD1; V gene: TRBV5-1; CDR3 protein: CASSLDQQDRGGNWRIYEQYF; CDR3 DNA: TGCGCCAGCAGCTTAGATCAACAGGACAGGGGTGGGAATTGGAGGATCTACGAGCAGTACTTC
J gene: TRBJ2-7; D gene: -; V gene: TRBV5-1; CDR3 protein: CASSSGGTGSYEQYF; CDR3 DNA: TGCGCCAGCAGCTCGGGGGGGACAGGGTCCTACGAGCAGTACTTC
J gene: TRBJ2-7; D gene: TRBD1; V gene: TRBV7-2; CDR3 protein: CASSPGTGPYEQYF; CDR3 DNA: TGTGCCAGCAGCCCCGGGACAGGTCCCTACGAGCAGTACTTC
J gene: TRBJ1-3; D gene: -; V gene: TRBV5-1; CDR3 protein: CASSYDSPVSGNTIYF; CDR3 DNA: TGCGCCAGCAGCTATGACAGCCCGGTATCGGGAAACACCATATATTTT
J gene: TRBJ2-5; D gene: TRBD1; V gene: TRBV9; CDR3 protein: CASSVAQGEETQYF; CDR3 DNA: TGTGCCAGCAGCGTAGCTCAGGGGGAAGAGACCCAGTACTTC
J gene: TRBJ2-7; D gene: TRBD2; V gene: TRBV5-6; CDR3 protein: CASSLSGGGAYEQYF; CDR3 DNA: TGTGCCAGCAGCTTGTCCGGCGGGGGGGCCTACGAGCAGTACTTC
J gene: TRBJ2-1; D gene: TRBD1; V gene: TRBV7-9; CDR3 protein: CASSSFATDRGSNEQFF; CDR3 DNA: TGTGCCAGCAGCTCCTTCGCCACTGACAGGGGGAGCAATGAGCAGTTCTTC
J gene: TRBJ1-2; D gene: TRBD1; V gene: TRBV28; CDR3 protein: CASSLSQGNGYTF; CDR3 DNA: TGTGCCAGCAGTTTATCACAGGGGAATGGCTACACCTTC
J gene: TRBJ1-1; D gene: -; V gene: TRBV12-5; CDR3 protein: CASGFQENTEAFF; CDR3 DNA: TGTGCTAGTGGTTTTCAGGAGAACACTGAAGCTTTCTTT
J gene: TRBJ2-7; D gene: TRBD1; V gene: TRBV7-9; CDR3 protein: CASSLRLGQGTYEQYF; CDR3 DNA: TGTGCCAGCAGCTTAAGGTTGGGACAGGGAACCTACGAGCAGTACTTC
J gene: TRBJ2-1; D gene: -; V gene: TRBV7-9; CDR3 protein: CASSLGAQAGPMGNEQFF; CDR3 DNA: TGTGCCAGCAGCTTAGGGGCCCAAGCGGGCCCCATGGGCAATGAGCAGTTCTTC
J gene: TRBJ1-6; D gene: -; V gene: TRBV5-6; CDR3 protein: CASSFNGAGGYNSPLHF; CDR3 DNA: TGTGCCAGCAGCTTTAATGGTGCGGGGGGTTATAATTCACCCCTCCACTTT
J gene: TRBJ1-2; D gene: -; V gene: TRBV4-1; CDR3 protein: CASSQESPLIGGYTF; CDR3 DNA: TGCGCCAGCAGCCAAGAAAGTCCCCTTATCGGTGGCTACACCTTC
J gene: TRBJ1-3; D gene: -; V gene: TRBV16; CDR3 protein: CASSGMGLGGNTIYF; CDR3 DNA: TGTGCCAGCAGCGGTATGGGACTAGGTGGAAACACCATATATTTT
J gene: TRBJ2-7; D gene: TRBD1; V gene: TRBV7-9; CDR3 protein: CASSSTGPVAYEQYF; CDR3 DNA: TGTGCCAGCAGCTCGACAGGGCCCGTGGCCTACGAGCAGTACTTC
J gene: TRBJ2-2; D gene: TRBD2; V gene: TRBV4-1; CDR3 protein: CASRELATSNTGELFF; CDR3 DNA: TGCGCCAGCAGAGAACTAGCGACCTCGAACACCGGGGAGCTGTTTTTT
J gene: TRBJ1-1; D gene: -; V gene: TRBV29-1; CDR3 protein: CSVGTVDMEAFF; CDR3 DNA: TGCAGCGTTGGGACTGTCGATATGGAAGCTTTCTTT
J gene: TRBJ1-6; D gene: -; V gene: TRBV11-3; CDR3 protein: CASSFLTDSPLHF; CDR3 DNA: TGTGCCAGCAGCTTCCTTACGGATTCACCCCTCCACTTT
J gene: TRBJ1-1; D gene: -; V gene: TRBV13; CDR3 protein: CASSLRTVYMNTEAFF; CDR3 DNA: TGTGCCAGCAGCCTCAGGACAGTATACATGAACACTGAAGCTTTCTTT
J gene: TRBJ2-2; D gene: -; V gene: TRBV4-3; CDR3 protein: CASSQDLLVSGELFF; CDR3 DNA: TGCGCCAGCAGCCAAGATTTACTAGTTTCTGGGGAGCTGTTTTTT
J gene: TRBJ2-5; D gene: -; V gene: TRBV7-3; CDR3 protein: CASSLAGAYQETQYF; CDR3 DNA: TGTGCCAGCAGCTTAGCGGGCGCGTACCAAGAGACCCAGTACTTC
J gene: TRBJ2-7; D gene: -; V gene: TRBV28; CDR3 protein: CASSRGSSNEQYF; CDR3 DNA: TGTGCCAGCAGTCGGGGAAGTTCGAACGAGCAGTACTTC
J gene: TRBJ1-4; D gene: TRBD1; V gene: TRBV6-1; CDR3 protein: CASSEWDSNEKLFF; CDR3 DNA: TGTGCCAGCAGTGAATGGGACAGTAATGAAAAACTGTTTTTT
J gene: TRBJ2-3; D gene: TRBD2; V gene: TRBV11-2; CDR3 protein: CASRARTSGGTDTQYF; CDR3 DNA: TGTGCCAGCAGAGCCCGGACTAGCGGGGGAACAGATACGCAGTATTTT
J gene: TRBJ1-4; D gene: -; V gene: TRBV30; CDR3 protein: CAWGARGEGEKLFF; CDR3 DNA: TGTGCCTGGGGTGCAAGGGGGGAGGGTGAAAAACTGTTTTTT
J gene: TRBJ1-1; D gene: -; V gene: TRBV7-8; CDR3 protein: CASSPLWNRDKTFF; CDR3 DNA: TGTGCCAGCAGCCCGCTTTGGAACAGAGACAAAACTTTCTTT
J gene: TRBJ2-7; D gene: TRBD1; V gene: TRBV7-6; CDR3 protein: CASSLERQGVPEQYF; CDR3 DNA: TGTGCCAGCAGCTTAGAACGACAGGGAGTCCCCGAGCAGTACTTC
J gene: TRBJ1-2; D gene: -; V gene: TRBV27; CDR3 protein: CASSPRGSGYTF; CDR3 DNA: TGTGCCAGCAGTCCCAGGGGTTCCGGCTACACCTTC